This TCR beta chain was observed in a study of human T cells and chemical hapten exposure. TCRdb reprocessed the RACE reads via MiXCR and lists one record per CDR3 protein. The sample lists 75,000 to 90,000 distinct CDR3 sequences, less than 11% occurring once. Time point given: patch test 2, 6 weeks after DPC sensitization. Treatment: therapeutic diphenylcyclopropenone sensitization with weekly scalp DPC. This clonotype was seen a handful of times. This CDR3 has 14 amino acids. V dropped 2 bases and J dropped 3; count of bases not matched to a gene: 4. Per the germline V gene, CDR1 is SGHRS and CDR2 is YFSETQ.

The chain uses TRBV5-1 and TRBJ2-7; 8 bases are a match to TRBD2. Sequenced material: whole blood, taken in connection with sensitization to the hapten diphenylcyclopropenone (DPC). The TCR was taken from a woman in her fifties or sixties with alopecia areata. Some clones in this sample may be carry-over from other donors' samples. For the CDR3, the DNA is TGCGCCAGCAGCTTCGCGGGAGGACACTACGAGCAGTACTTC. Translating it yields CASSFAGGHYEQYF.